This T cell receptor beta chain was retrieved from a study of response to subunit inactivated influenza vaccine. TCRdb fed the RT-PCR reads into MiXCR, producing one record per CDR3 protein. The sample shows 150,000 to 200,000 distinct CDR3 sequences, roughly 12% of them seen only once. After removal of 1 base from V and 15 bases from J, the junction contained 9 bases not matched to a gene. The length of the CDR3 is 13 residues. Looked up from germline, CDR1 is SGHTA and CDR2 is FQGNSA. The same sample was also used in a study of T cells expressing NK-cell markers. That source reports: The cDNA for TCR beta came from 5'RACE template switching with UMIs. Dominant NKG2C+ clonotypes in about six donors made up roughly 1.0-7.0% of CD8+ T cells. Once again these clonotypes came out on top in the CD3+CD56-NKG2C+ fraction of a few donors.

This sequence joins TRBV7-2 and TRBJ2-1, with 7 bases fitting TRBD2. The material was CD8+ T cells sorted from PBMCs, obtained 11 to 12 days after vaccination. The source is a middle-aged man who received an inactivated influenza vaccine. CDR3: CASSLVGSGETFF. The CDR3 DNA sequence: TGTGCCAGCAGCTTAGTAGGGAGCGGGGAGACGTTCTTC.